Below, 16 T cell receptor beta chains from the same sample are listed, as sequenced in a study of breast tumors, draining lymph nodes, adjacent tissues. TCRdb re-derived calls from the multiplex PCR reads in MiXCR, one entry per CDR3 protein. The sample has some 250,000 distinct CDR3 sequences, approximately 36% seen once; the top ten hold over 3.5%. The lymph nodes were axillary draining lymph nodes from breast cancer patients. Sequences were obtained from axillary lymph node tissue. The receptor source for this set is a female donor with breast cancer. Some clones in this sample may be carry-over from other donors' samples.

This clonotype was detected only once. This CDR3 is missing its conserved last phenylalanine or tryptophan, likely due to a read error. The limits of the CDR3 on the DNA are not certain, so only TCRdb's listed CDR3 is given. This chain connects TRBV20-1 to TRBJ1-4. The CDR3 contains 11 residues when both ends are counted. Germline V lookup: CDR1 DFQATT, CDR2 SNEGSKA (reference sequence). CDR3 region: CSASAFPGTSG.

The J gene is TRBJ2-3, the V gene TRBV20-1, with TRBD2 matching over 7 bases. Germline CDR1 reads DFQATT; CDR2 reads SNEGSKA (reference sequence). The length of the CDR3 is 13 residues. Trimming cost V 6 bases and J 8 bases; bases outside gene matches: 11. The CDR3 bases are TGCAGTGCCCATGGGGAGTCGGGAGGTACGCAGTATTTT. It encodes CSAHGESGGTQYF.

This clonotype showed up many times. The chain uses TRBV19 and TRBJ1-2, with TRBD1 matching 9 bases. Unmatched junction bases numbered 17, after V lost 4 bases and J lost 5 bases. Looked up from germline, CDR1 is LNHDA and CDR2 is SQIVND (reference sequence). The CDR3 is 18 residues long. CDR3 protein: CASSNSRDRVRSYYGYTF. Here the CDR3 DNA reads TGTGCCAGTAGTAATTCCCGGGACAGGGTCCGGAGTTATTATGGCTACACCTTC.

The gene calls are TRBV7-2 and TRBJ1-6; D is uncertain. The CDR3 totals 14 residues. Trimming removed 0 bases at V and 7 bases at J, with 7 bases between. The germline V gene encodes CDR1 SGHTA and CDR2 FQGNSA. CDR3 region: CASSLAGSNSPLHF. The CDR3 DNA sequence: TGTGCCAGCAGCTTAGCGGGATCCAATTCACCCCTCCACTTT. Drawing the rest from reference TRBV7-2 and TRBJ1-6, the complete variable domain is GAGVSQSPSNKVTEKGKDVELRCDPISGHTALYWYRQSLGQGLEFLIYFQGNSAPDKSGLPSDRFSAERTGGSVSTLTIQRTQQEDSAVYLCASSLAGSNSPLHFGNGTRLTVT.

This clonotype has only a few counts. No conserved phenylalanine or tryptophan ends this CDR3, so it is likely a read error. J is TRBJ2-5 and V is TRBV7-2; 7 bases fit TRBD1. This CDR3 has 14 amino acids. Germline assignment: CDR1 SGHTA and CDR2 FQGNSA. With 3 bases clipped from V and 1 base from J, the junction kept 2 bases outside the gene matches. This CDR3 reads CASSFNRGQETQYL. CDR3 sequence (DNA): TGTGCCAGCAGCTTCAACAGGGGCCAAGAGACCCAGTACCTC.

This clonotype appeared many times. The chain has TRBV10-3 and TRBJ1-2; no clear D. CDR3 length: 15 residues. The V gene's germline CDR1 is ENHRY and CDR2 SYGVKD. Trimming removed 3 bases from V and 0 bases from J, with 11 bases in between. CDR3: CAISDHMASNYGYTF. CDR3 coding DNA: TGTGCCATCAGTGATCACATGGCCTCTAACTATGGCTACACCTTC.

This chain joins TRBV4-2 and TRBJ2-5, with 10 bases matching TRBD1. The germline gives CDR1 LGHNA, CDR2 YNFKEQ. The junction had 5 bases not matched to a gene; V was cut back by 2 bases and J by 5 bases. The CDR3 consists of 15 residues. The CDR3 bases are TGTGCCAGCAGCCAACAGACAGGGGGCGGGGAGACCCAGTACTTC. It codes for CASSQQTGGGETQYF.

This clonotype was picked up many times. This sequence joins TRBV2 and TRBJ2-7, with TRBD2 matching over 10 bases. V trimming: 7 bases; J trimming: 4 bases; junction bases outside the gene matches: 19. The germline gives CDR1 SNHLY, CDR2 FYNNEI. The CDR3 spans 18 residues. This chain's CDR3 is CASTVSGLAGGPLYEQYF. CDR3 DNA sequence: TGTGCCAGCACCGTGTCTGGATTAGCGGGAGGACCGCTTTACGAGCAGTACTTC.

V is TRBV24-1 and J is TRBJ2-3; 9 bases are shared with TRBD2. The CDR3 has 17 residues. With 3 bases clipped from V and 2 bases from J, the junction kept 8 bases outside the gene matches. In germline, CDR1 is KGHDR, CDR2 SFDVKD. In nucleotides, the CDR3 is TGTGCCACCAGTGATCAAGAAGCGGGGGGCCTCACAGATACGCAGTATTTT. Encoded protein: CATSDQEAGGLTDTQYF.

V gene TRBV27 combines with J gene TRBJ2-7, with D perhaps matching TRBD1 (5 bases). V gave up 2 bases and J gave up 6 bases, with 8 bases separating them. The germline V gene encodes CDR1 MNHEY and CDR2 SMNVEV (reference sequence). This CDR3 spans 12 amino acids. CDR3 loop: CASSLLRGEQYF. The CDR3 DNA follows: TGTGCCAGCAGTTTACTAAGGGGCGAGCAGTACTTC.

J is TRBJ2-1 and V is TRBV25-1; 12 nucleotides align to TRBD2. V gave up 5 bases and J gave up 8 bases; unmatched junction bases: 7. This CDR3 region has 15 residues. Germline CDR1 is MGHDK and CDR2 is SYGVNS. CDR3 sequence: CASSPLAGGAHEQFF. Here the CDR3 DNA reads TGTGCCAGCAGTCCTCTAGCGGGAGGGGCCCATGAGCAGTTCTTC. Together with reference TRBV25-1 and TRBJ2-1, the CDR3 gives the full variable domain: EADIYQTPRYLVIGTGKKITLECSQTMGHDKMYWYQQDPGMELHLIHYSYGVNSTEKGDLSSESTVSRIRTEHFPLTLESARPSHTSQYLCASSPLAGGAHEQFFGPGTRLTVL.

The genes are TRBV9 and TRBJ2-7; TRBD1 matches at 10 bases. CDR3 length equals 15 residues. Germline lookup yields CDR1 SGDLS and CDR2 YYNGEE. V was clipped by 3 bases and J by 2 bases; unmatched bases: 5. The DNA of the CDR3 is TGTGCCAGCAGCGCGACGGGACAGGGGACCTACGAGCAGTACTTC. Translating gives CASSATGQGTYEQYF.

At least ten counts were recorded for this clonotype. CDR3 amino acids: CASSPGRASTDTQYF. In DNA form, the CDR3 reads TGTGCCAGCAGTCCGGGACGCGCGAGCACAGATACGCAGTATTTT. The chain recombines TRBV2 with TRBJ2-3; either TRBD1 or TRBD2 may supply D (5 bases each). The germline gives CDR1 SNHLY, CDR2 FYNNEI. Between the trimmed V and J ends, which lost 5 bases and 0 bases, there was a span of 12 bases. This CDR3 has 15 amino acids.

This clonotype was detected ten times or more. The rearrangement links TRBV7-8 to TRBJ1-2, with D possibly matching TRBD1 (5 bases). This CDR3 has 19 residues. Germline V gene lookup returns CDR1 SGHVS and CDR2 FQNEAQ. V was cut by 5 bases and J by 4 bases, with 29 bases left in between. DNA for the CDR3: TGTGCCAGCAGCCCTGGATTTGGGACTTTGTCAATCGTCGGCTATGGCTACACCTTC. It translates to CASSPGFGTLSIVGYGYTF.

This clonotype was observed at least ten times. The chain couples TRBV5-6 to TRBJ2-1, with D possibly being TRBD2 (6 bases). Trimming took off 2 bases at V and 5 bases at J, with 14 bases between the two ends. The CDR3 loop spans 15 amino acids. Germline CDR1 reads SGHDT; CDR2 reads YYEEEE. CDR3 DNA sequence: TGTGCCAGCAGCTTCTCATCCGGGAGACACAATGAGCAGTTCTTC. It translates to CASSFSSGRHNEQFF. The whole variable domain, remainder taken from reference TRBV5-6 and TRBJ2-1, is DAGVTQSPTHLIKTRGQQVTLRCSPKSGHDTVSWYQQALGQGPQFIFQYYEEEERQRGNFPDRFSGHQFPNYSSELNVNALLLGDSALYLCASSFSSGRHNEQFFGPGTRLTVL.

V gene TRBV6-5 combines with J gene TRBJ1-3, with D tentatively TRBD1 (5 bases). Trimming cost V 6 bases and J 3 bases, with 15 bases left between them. The CDR3 extends over 15 amino acids. CDR1 is MNHEY and CDR2 is SVGAGI in the germline V gene. The CDR3 reads CASRRLAGLGNTIYF. The CDR3 DNA reads as TGTGCCAGCAGACGACTAGCGGGGCTTGGAAACACCATATATTTT.